One and the same sample provided the 21 T cell receptor beta chains below, sequenced in a study of blood T cells in healthy people across ages. Using a J-beta primer mix together with a sample-barcoded 5' primer, a second PCR was run for about 6 to 12 cycles. TCRdb passed the 5' RACE reads through MiXCR, listing each CDR3 protein once. The sample includes about 970,000 distinct CDR3 sequences, roughly 50% of them seen just once. The sample consisted of blood. The receptors shown here come from a woman in her sixties or seventies in good health.

This rearrangement joins TRBV7-3 to TRBJ2-1, with unresolved D. Per germline, CDR1 SGHTA and CDR2 FQGTGA. The V end was cut by 5 bases, the J end by 7 bases, with 15 bases between. The CDR3 consists of 14 residues. The CDR3 DNA reads TGTGCCAGCAGCCCGTTACGAGGAGCTAATGAGCAGTTCTTC. It yields the protein CASSPLRGANEQFF.

The chain employs TRBV6-2 or TRBV6-3 and TRBJ2-1; TRBD2 matches 11 bases. Germline V gives CDR1 MNHEY, CDR2 SVGEGT. V lost 8 bases and J lost 4; bases outside the gene matches: 10. CDR3 length equals 16 residues. The CDR3 here is CASARASGRSYNEQFF. CDR3 nucleotide sequence: TGTGCCAGCGCACGGGCTAGCGGGAGGTCGTACAATGAGCAGTTCTTC.

This clonotype appeared once. The chain couples TRBV11-2 to TRBJ2-5; D might be TRBD1 (6 bases). The end of the DNA fits TRBJ2-7 better, so the J call may be wrong. The germline V gene encodes CDR1 SGHAT and CDR2 FQNNGV. CDR3 length: 13 amino acids. The CDR3 DNA is TGTGCCAGCAGCTTAACAGGGCACTACGAGCAGTACTTC. The encoded protein is CASSLTGHYEQYF.

The V gene is TRBV5-1, the J gene TRBJ2-7; TRBD1 is a possible D gene (6 bases). Germline V lookup: CDR1 SGHRS, CDR2 YFSETQ. Trimming left V 4 bases short and J 3 bases short, with 11 bases between. The CDR3 spans 13 residues. CDR3 sequence (DNA): TGCGCCAGCAGCCGGGACAACTTCTACGAGCAGTACTTC. Its translation is CASSRDNFYEQYF.

CDR3 region: CSAEENYGYTF. The DNA of the CDR3 is TGCAGCGCCGAGGAGAACTATGGCTACACCTTC. The chain links TRBV29-1 to TRBJ1-2; D not certain. The CDR3 has 11 residues. Germline V gene lookup returns CDR1 SQVTM and CDR2 ANQGSEA. Between the trimmed V and J ends, which lost 7 bases and 2 bases, there was a span of 8 bases. Full variable domain (remainder filled in from reference TRBV29-1 and TRBJ1-2): SAVISQKPSRDICQRGTSLTIQCQVDSQVTMMFWYRQQPGQSLTLIATANQGSEATYESGFVIDKFPISRPNLTFSTLTVSNMSPEDSSIYLCSAEENYGYTFGSGTRLTVV.

Ten or more counts support this clonotype. V is TRBV28 and J is TRBJ2-7, with D possibly called TRBD1 or TRBD2 (5 bases each). V was trimmed by 2 bases and J by 3 bases, leaving 8 bases between them. This CDR3 has 13 amino acids. Germline CDR1 is MDHEN and CDR2 is SYDVKM. CDR3 amino acids: CASSLVGDYEQYF. For the CDR3, the DNA is TGTGCCAGCAGTTTAGTGGGGGACTACGAGCAGTACTTC.

This CDR3 is CSTQRDLGEQYF. CDR3 DNA: TGCAGTACACAGCGGGACCTGGGAGAGCAGTACTTC. The chain couples TRBV20-1 to TRBJ2-7, with 7 bases matching TRBD2. From germline, CDR1 is DFQATT and CDR2 SNEGSKA (reference sequence). Trimming removed 8 bases from V and 7 bases from J; junction bases left unmatched: 11. This CDR3 spans 12 amino acids.

V usage is TRBV9 and J usage is TRBJ2-7; 9 positions agree with TRBD1. V trimming: 2 bases; J trimming: 6 bases; junction bases outside the gene matches: 6. In germline, CDR1 is SGDLS, CDR2 YYNGEE. This CDR3 has 14 residues. The chain's CDR3 is CASSVGQGFGEQYF. Written as DNA, the CDR3 is TGTGCCAGCAGCGTCGGACAGGGGTTCGGCGAGCAGTACTTC. Complete variable domain (other parts from reference TRBV9 and TRBJ2-7): DSGVTQTPKHLITATGQRVTLRCSPRSGDLSVYWYQQSLDQGLQFLIQYYNGEERAKGNILERFSAQQFPDLHSELNLSSLELGDSALYFCASSVGQGFGEQYFGPGTRLTVT.

The table lists this clonotype with a few counts. The chain links TRBV12-3 or TRBV12-4 to TRBJ2-5, with D hard to call. This CDR3 spans 13 amino acids. Deletions cut 6 bases from V and 9 bases from J, with 17 bases between. CDR3 protein: CASSLSRSRAQYF. In DNA, the CDR3 is TGTGCCAGCAGCCTGAGTAGATCAAGGGCCCAGTACTTC.

Comment on this clonotype: The junction shows a germline mismatch at one end, possibly a read error. The chain employs TRBV10-1 and TRBJ2-3, with 8 positions matching TRBD2. This CDR3 has 15 residues. Per the germline V gene, CDR1 is WNHNN and CDR2 is SYGVQD (reference sequence). The CDR3 sequence is CAGSSGGSSGSTQYF. CDR3 coding DNA: TGCGCCGGCAGCTCCGGGGGTTCAAGCGGGAGTACGCAGTATTTT.

The genes are TRBV10-3 and TRBJ2-1; 12 bases are shared with TRBD2. The V and J ends lost 2 bases and 0 bases, in that order; junction bases with no gene match: 5. The CDR3 covers 18 residues. CDR1 ENHRY and CDR2 SYGVKD come from the germline V gene. The CDR3 nucleotides read TGTGCCATCAGTGAGGTGACTAGCGGGGGAAGCTCCTACAATGAGCAGTTCTTC. Translation gives CAISEVTSGGSSYNEQFF.

V is TRBV20-1 and J is TRBJ2-3; TRBD2 matches 8 bases. The germline CDR1 and CDR2 sequences are DFQATT and SNEGSKA (reference sequence). This CDR3 region has 17 residues. V lost 0 bases, J lost 4 bases, and 12 bases stayed unmatched. CDR3 protein: CSARDLSSGIPADTQYF. In DNA, the CDR3 is TGCAGTGCTAGAGATCTTAGTAGCGGGATACCGGCAGATACGCAGTATTTT.

The rearrangement links TRBV5-1 to TRBJ1-6; no definite D call. Germline CDR1 is SGHRS and CDR2 is YFSETQ. The germline V and J ends were trimmed by 1 base and 7 bases, with 18 bases remaining between them. The CDR3 consists of 17 residues. CDR3 residues: CASSLTPAFNANSPLHF. Written as DNA, the CDR3 is TGCGCCAGCAGCTTGACCCCGGCGTTTAACGCGAATTCACCCCTCCACTTT.

The chain combines TRBV5-1 with TRBJ2-6; D is possibly TRBD1 (6 bases). The CDR3 is made up of 17 amino acids. V was trimmed by 4 bases and J by 1 base, leaving 15 bases between them. Germline CDR1 reads SGHRS; CDR2 reads YFSETQ. The CDR3 loop is CASSGGALLSGANVLTF. In DNA, the CDR3 is TGCGCCAGCAGCGGGGGCGCACTCTTATCTGGGGCCAACGTCCTGACTTTC.

This sequence joins TRBV3-1 and TRBJ2-4, with 9 bases identical to TRBD2. The tail of the sequence fits TRBJ2-7 better, so the J call may be wrong. The CDR3 spans 14 residues. Germline V gene sequence: CDR1 LGHDT, CDR2 YNNKEL (reference sequence). CDR3 bases: TGTGCCAGCAGCCAACTTAGCGGGAGCAGCGAGCAGTACTTC. Its protein is CASSQLSGSSEQYF.

V and J are TRBV29-1 and TRBJ1-1; D perhaps matches TRBD1 (5 bases). Trimming removed 6 bases from V and 11 bases from J, with 19 bases in between. The CDR3 loop spans 12 amino acids. CDR1 is SQVTM and CDR2 is ANQGSEA in the germline V gene. As DNA, the CDR3 is TGCAGCGTCGTCCGGGACCTCCCTCCGGCTTTCTTT. Translating gives CSVVRDLPPAFF.

The chain recombines TRBV4-3 with TRBJ2-1; tentatively, D is TRBD1 (7 bases). This CDR3 has 15 residues. Germline lookup yields CDR1 LGHNA and CDR2 YSLEER. Between the trimmed V and J ends, which lost 1 base and 10 bases, there was a span of 17 bases. The CDR3 spells CASSQGLQGRYEQFF. CDR3 nucleotide sequence: TGCGCCAGCAGCCAAGGGTTACAGGGGAGGTACGAGCAGTTCTTC.

The sample holds a few counts of this clonotype. The V gene is TRBV27, the J gene TRBJ2-7; TRBD2 matches at 7 bases. J lost 0 bases, V lost 10 bases, and 15 bases had no gene match. The CDR3 is made up of 16 amino acids. CDR1 and CDR2 (germline): MNHEY, SMNVEV (reference sequence). The chain's CDR3 is CATKMVAGESSYEQYF. Here the CDR3 DNA reads TGTGCCACCAAAATGGTAGCGGGCGAAAGCTCCTACGAGCAGTACTTC.

This clonotype has more than one count but fewer than ten. This chain links TRBV5-5 with TRBJ1-2; a possible D gene is TRBD1 (6 bases). Trimming removed 4 bases from V and 4 bases from J, with 23 bases in between. This CDR3 region has 17 residues. The germline gives CDR1 SGHKS, CDR2 YYEKEE (reference sequence). The CDR3 DNA reads TGTGCCAGCAGCCCCGAACCGGGGGGGCGAGGAATCTATGGCTACACCTTC. It translates to CASSPEPGGRGIYGYTF.

CDR3 residues: CASRKQGALKNEQFF. CDR3 nucleotide sequence: TGCGCCAGCAGGAAACAGGGAGCCCTGAAGAATGAGCAGTTCTTC. The genes are TRBV4-1 and TRBJ2-1; maybe TRBD1 (6 bases). The germline gives CDR1 MGHRA, CDR2 YSYEKL. V was cut by 6 bases and J by 7 bases, with 19 bases left in between. The CDR3 is 15 amino acids.

This clonotype has only a few counts. The chain carries TRBV5-1 and TRBJ2-3; TRBD2 is a possible D gene (6 bases). V was pared by 8 bases and J by 7 bases, with 17 bases between. Germline V gene sequence: CDR1 SGHRS, CDR2 YFSETQ. The CDR3 spans 13 residues. CDR3 loop: CASGMMEGNTQYF. The DNA for the CDR3 is TGCGCCAGTGGGATGATGGAGGGCAATACGCAGTATTTT.